Presented here are 30 T cell receptor beta chains from one specimen sequenced in a study of OX40 agonist ivuxolimab in advanced cancers. Clones were sequenced by immunoSEQ multiplex PCR, and TCRdb holds only the in-frame ones, with some missing. The sample lists about 100,000 clones, around 91% occurring once. Sequences were derived from CD4+ or CD8+ T cells sorted from blood, sampled in a trial of the OX40 agonist ivuxolimab. These receptors originate from an adult with an advanced solid tumor such as melanoma, head and neck, liver or kidney cancer.

V gene TRBV15 combines with J gene TRBJ1-4; 9 bases agree with TRBD1. With V trimmed by 5 bases and J by 7 bases, 14 bases remained unmatched. Germline V gives CDR1 LNHNV, CDR2 YYDKDF (reference sequence). The CDR3 is 17 residues long. CDR3 region: CATSPYGWGQGGEKLFF. CDR3 bases: TGTGCCACCAGCCCGTACGGTTGGGGACAGGGAGGTGAAAAACTGTTTTTT.

The chain carries TRBV11-2 and TRBJ2-7, with D possibly TRBD2 on 5 matching bases. V was trimmed by 5 bases and J by 5 bases, leaving 19 bases between them. This CDR3 contains 15 residues. Germline-derived CDR1 and CDR2 are SGHAT and FQNNGV. The CDR3 region is CASSERRVPNHEQYF. CDR3 bases: TGTGCCAGCAGCGAAAGGCGGGTCCCTAACCACGAGCAGTACTTC.

This chain connects TRBV9 to TRBJ1-1; TRBD1 aligns across 9 bases. There are 15 residues in the CDR3. V lost 7 bases to trimming and J lost 2 bases; unmatched junction nucleotides: 9. Germline V gives CDR1 SGDLS, CDR2 YYNGEE. This CDR3 is CASRRTGGLNTEAFF. As DNA, the CDR3 is TGTGCCAGCCGTCGAACAGGGGGCCTCAACACTGAAGCTTTCTTT.

This clone was seen a single time. The V and J genes are TRBV28 and TRBJ2-3; 9 bases agree with TRBD2. This CDR3 has 14 amino acids. Germline V gene data show CDR1 as MDHEN and CDR2 as SYDVKM. Germline trimming cut 9 bases from V and 6 bases from J; bases unmatched to any gene: 10. CDR3 DNA: TGTGCCAGTCTAATTAGCGGGAGTATGGATACGCAGTATTTT. This gives the protein CASLISGSMDTQYF.

The CDR3: CASAGRGGLIQPQHF. The CDR3 DNA reads as TGTGCCAGCGCAGGCAGGGGTGGGCTAATTCAGCCCCAGCATTTT. This chain joins TRBV18 and TRBJ1-5, with a weak D call TRBD1 (6 bases). Looked up from germline, CDR1 is KGHSH and CDR2 is LQKENI. CDR3 length: 15 residues. With 8 bases removed from V and 6 bases from J, the gap between germline ends came to 20 bases.

This sequence joins TRBV9 and TRBJ1-2; TRBD1 matches 8 bases. This CDR3 has 17 amino acids. Germline-derived CDR1 and CDR2 are SGDLS and YYNGEE. V lost 3 bases to trimming and J lost 5 bases; unmatched junction nucleotides: 15. The CDR3 sequence: CASSANPRGRRAYGYTF. The CDR3 DNA reads TGTGCCAGCAGCGCGAACCCCAGGGGGCGGAGGGCATATGGCTACACCTTC.

The chain has TRBV5-4 and TRBJ2-1; 11 bases are a match to TRBD2. J gave up 3 bases and V 0 bases, and 2 bases lay outside the gene matches. CDR1 is SGHNT, CDR2 YYREEE, per germline (reference sequence). The CDR3 runs 16 residues. CDR3 sequence: CASSLGGTSGYNEQFF. The CDR3 DNA sequence: TGTGCCAGCAGCTTGGGCGGGACTAGCGGCTACAATGAGCAGTTCTTC.

The chain recombines TRBV11-2 with TRBJ2-2; tentatively, D is TRBD2 (5 bases). Trimming pared 4 bases from V and 9 bases from J, leaving 21 bases between. The CDR3 has 16 residues. Germline CDR1 SGHAT, CDR2 FQNNGV. The CDR3 here is CASSSPLAGPPRELFF. Here the CDR3 DNA reads TGTGCCAGCAGCTCACCTCTGGCGGGCCCTCCTCGGGAGCTGTTTTTT.

V usage is TRBV7-2 and J usage is TRBJ1-2; perhaps TRBD1 as D (6 bases). The CDR3 consists of 15 residues. Trimming shortened V by 5 bases and J by 7 bases, and 20 bases separated the two germline ends. Germline V gene sequence: CDR1 SGHTA, CDR2 FQGNSA. Here the CDR3 DNA reads TGTGCCAGCAGCCAGGGCGGGGGCCTAACTATTGGCTACACCTTC. Amino acids: CASSQGGGLTIGYTF.

This clone was seen more than once but under ten times. The gene calls are TRBV7-8 and TRBJ2-5; possible D gene TRBD2, 5 bases. This CDR3 is 15 amino acids long. Trimming removed 4 bases at V and 5 bases at J, with 17 bases between. Germline V gene lookup returns CDR1 SGHVS and CDR2 FQNEAQ. CDR3 bases: TGTGCCAGCAGCTCTCTAGCCCCGACCGGGGAGACCCAGTACTTC. Its translation is CASSSLAPTGETQYF.

The rearrangement joins TRBV5-1 to TRBJ1-1; TRBD1 aligns across 8 bases. J lost 1 base, V lost 1 base, and 3 bases had no gene match. This CDR3 spans 15 amino acids. Germline V lookup: CDR1 SGHRS, CDR2 YFSETQ. CDR3: CASSLSGTGNTEAFF. DNA of the CDR3: TGCGCCAGCAGCTTGAGCGGGACAGGGAACACTGAAGCTTTCTTT. Full variable domain (remainder filled in from reference TRBV5-1 and TRBJ1-1): KAGVTQTPRYLIKTRGQQVTLSCSPISGHRSVSWYQQTPGQGLQFLFEYFSETQRNKGNFPGRFSGRQFSNSRSEMNVSTLELGDSALYLCASSLSGTGNTEAFFGQGTRLTVV.

The chain carries TRBV7-6 and TRBJ2-3, with D hard to call. Trimming pared 5 bases from V and 4 bases from J, leaving 4 bases between. CDR1 is SGHVS and CDR2 is FNYEAQ in the germline V gene. The CDR3 extends over 11 amino acids. As DNA, the CDR3 is TGTGCCAGCAGCGGGCCAGATACGCAGTATTTT. Its translation: CASSGPDTQYF.

V gene TRBV6-1 combines with J gene TRBJ1-5, with a possible D match to TRBD1 (5 bases). Germline assignment: CDR1 MNHNS and CDR2 SASEGT. This CDR3 comprises 13 residues. The V end lost 6 bases, the J end lost 9 bases, and 15 bases lay between the germline ends. CDR3 coding DNA: TGTGCCAGCAGCCCGGGACCGGATCGGCCCCAGCATTTT. Amino acids: CASSPGPDRPQHF.

This rearrangement joins TRBV5-1 to TRBJ2-1; D unresolved. Germline V gene sequence: CDR1 SGHRS, CDR2 YFSETQ. The CDR3 spans 13 residues. Trimming pared 0 bases from V and 7 bases from J, leaving 8 bases between. In DNA form, the CDR3 reads TGCGCCAGCAGCTTGGGTAGTTGGAATGAGCAGTTCTTC. Amino acid sequence: CASSLGSWNEQFF.

This chain uses TRBV28 with TRBJ2-7, with D perhaps TRBD1 (6 bases). V lost 7 bases, J lost 2 bases, and 15 bases lay in between. CDR1 MDHEN and CDR2 SYDVKM come from the germline V gene. This CDR3 is built from 14 residues. CDR3: CASTLPDRPYEQYF. For the CDR3, the DNA is TGTGCCAGCACCCTACCGGACAGACCCTACGAGCAGTACTTC.

Regarding this clone: One end of the junction fails to match germline, which may point to a read error. The V gene is TRBV5-8, the J gene TRBJ2-1, with D possibly TRBD1 on 6 matching bases. The CDR3 consists of 12 residues. Germline CDR1 is SGHTS and CDR2 is YDEGEE. CDR3 protein: CASSLGVGALVF. In DNA form, the CDR3 reads TGTGCCAGCAGCTTGGGGGTGGGGGCCCTTGTCTTC.

Only one count was recorded for this clone. The chain recombines TRBV28 with TRBJ2-5; TRBD1 or TRBD2 may be the D gene (5 bases each). Germline V gives CDR1 MDHEN, CDR2 SYDVKM. V was shortened by 3 bases and J by 5 bases, with 16 bases between the two germline ends. This CDR3 has 15 amino acids. CDR3 coding DNA: TGTGCCAGCAGTTTTGGGGCGCGGACTCACGAGACCCAGTACTTC. Amino acids: CASSFGARTHETQYF.

The chain has TRBV7-3 and TRBJ2-1; D gene ambiguous. The CDR3 is 13 residues long. The germline V gene has CDR1 SGHTA and CDR2 FQGTGA. Between the trimmed V and J ends, which lost 5 bases and 7 bases, there was a span of 12 bases. The CDR3 loop is CASSTRSGNEQFF. DNA for the CDR3: TGTGCCAGCAGCACGAGATCCGGAAATGAGCAGTTCTTC. Looking up the rest from reference TRBV7-3 and TRBJ2-1 gives the full variable domain: GAGVSQTPSNKVTEKGKYVELRCDPISGHTALYWYRQSLGQGPEFLIYFQGTGAADDSGLPNDRFFAVRPEGSVSTLKIQRTERGDSAVYLCASSTRSGNEQFFGPGTRLTVL.

The chain carries TRBV5-8 and TRBJ2-2, with 7 bases identical to TRBD2. The germline V gene has CDR1 SGHTS and CDR2 YDEGEE. The V gene end was trimmed by 4 bases and the J gene end by 6 bases; junction bases not matched to a gene: 9. This CDR3 contains 15 residues. CDR3 residues: CASSKRDRYPGELFF. Written as DNA, the CDR3 is TGTGCCAGCAGCAAGCGGGACCGATACCCCGGGGAGCTGTTTTTT.

To note about this clone: The sample has other DNA sequences that encode this CDR3 too. The chain recombines TRBV30 with TRBJ2-7; possibly TRBD2 for D (6 bases). CDR3 length: 14 residues. CDR1 and CDR2 (germline): GTSNPN, SVGIG (reference sequence). V dropped 0 bases and J dropped 0 bases, with 9 bases sitting between them. CDR3 bases: TGTGCCTGGAGTGTGGGGGGTGTCTCCTACGAGCAGTACTTC. Translating gives CAWSVGGVSYEQYF. Full variable domain (outside the CDR3, taken from reference TRBV30 and TRBJ2-7): SQTIHQWPATLVQPVGSPLSLECTVEGTSNPNLYWYRQAAGRGLQLLFYSVGIGQISSEVPQNLSASRPQDRQFILSSKKLLLSDSGFYLCAWSVGGVSYEQYFGPGTRLTVT.

The chain employs TRBV9 and TRBJ1-2, with TRBD1 matching 8 bases. The CDR3 extends over 15 amino acids. Germline CDR1 is SGDLS and CDR2 is YYNGEE. V was clipped by 0 bases and J by 6 bases; unmatched bases: 7. CDR3 region: CASSVEAGGYHGYTF. CDR3 nucleotide sequence: TGTGCCAGCAGCGTAGAGGCAGGGGGCTACCATGGCTACACCTTC. The complete variable domain, with remaining parts taken from reference TRBV9 and TRBJ1-2, reads DSGVTQTPKHLITATGQRVTLRCSPRSGDLSVYWYQQSLDQGLQFLIQYYNGEERAKGNILERFSAQQFPDLHSELNLSSLELGDSALYFCASSVEAGGYHGYTFGSGTRLTVV.

This clone showed up just a few times. V and J are TRBV30 and TRBJ2-7, with D perhaps TRBD2 (6 bases). The germline V and J ends were trimmed by 3 bases and 3 bases, with 9 bases remaining between them. There are 12 residues in the CDR3. The V gene's germline CDR1 is GTSNPN and CDR2 SVGIG (reference sequence). The CDR3 loop reads CAWSAGGYEQYF. In nucleotides, the CDR3 is TGTGCCTGGAGCGCCGGGGGCTACGAGCAGTACTTC.

The chain has TRBV5-1 and TRBJ2-1; TRBD2 agrees at 10 bases. V trimming: 4 bases; J trimming: 4 bases; junction bases outside the gene matches: 5. The germline CDR1 and CDR2 sequences are SGHRS and YFSETQ. This CDR3 comprises 15 residues. DNA of the CDR3: TGCGCCAGCAGCCTAACTAGCGGGGTTTACAATGAGCAGTTCTTC. Residues: CASSLTSGVYNEQFF.

This sequence joins TRBV5-1 and TRBJ2-7, with TRBD2 as a possible D gene (6 bases). The germline gives CDR1 SGHRS, CDR2 YFSETQ. This CDR3 contains 15 residues. V was pared by 3 bases and J by 1 base, with 14 bases between. This chain's CDR3 is CASSSSGLLSYEQYF. CDR3 DNA: TGCGCCAGCAGCTCGAGCGGGCTACTTTCCTACGAGCAGTACTTC.

The chain carries TRBV5-1 and TRBJ2-7; 9 bases align to TRBD1. Germline V gene sequence: CDR1 SGHRS, CDR2 YFSETQ. This CDR3 comprises 15 residues. J gave up 3 bases and V 3 bases, and 7 bases lay outside the gene matches. CDR3 region: CASSSPGQGDYEQYF. As DNA, the CDR3 is TGCGCCAGCAGCTCTCCGGGACAGGGTGACTACGAGCAGTACTTC. The full variable domain, with the rest looked up from reference TRBV5-1 and TRBJ2-7, is KAGVTQTPRYLIKTRGQQVTLSCSPISGHRSVSWYQQTPGQGLQFLFEYFSETQRNKGNFPGRFSGRQFSNSRSEMNVSTLELGDSALYLCASSSPGQGDYEQYFGPGTRLTVT.

The chain joins TRBV11-2 to TRBJ2-5; tentative D call: TRBD1 (6 bases). The CDR3 length is 15 residues. Germline CDR1 SGHAT, CDR2 FQNNGV. Trimming removed 3 bases from V and 2 bases from J, with 13 bases in between. CDR3 amino acids: CASSFFRQGQETQYF. The CDR3 DNA sequence: TGTGCCAGCAGCTTTTTCCGTCAGGGGCAAGAGACCCAGTACTTC.

The chain employs TRBV29-1 and TRBJ2-3, with TRBD2 matching over 10 bases. Germline V gives CDR1 SQVTM, CDR2 ANQGSEA. This CDR3 region has 12 residues. The V segment lost 7 bases and the J segment 6 bases; nucleotides outside the gene matches: 4. The DNA for the CDR3 is TGCAGCGGAGCGGGAGGGCCGGATACGCAGTATTTT. The encoded protein is CSGAGGPDTQYF.

The V and J genes are TRBV7-8 and TRBJ1-4; TRBD1 matches 8 bases. J gave up 4 bases and V 5 bases, and 6 bases lay outside the gene matches. Per germline, CDR1 SGHVS and CDR2 FQNEAQ. The CDR3 totals 15 residues. The CDR3 spells CASSLTTGVNEKLFF. CDR3 nucleotide sequence: TGTGCCAGCAGCCTAACGACAGGGGTTAATGAAAAACTGTTTTTT. The full variable domain, completed using reference TRBV7-8 and TRBJ1-4, is GAGVSQSPRYKVAKRGQDVALRCDPISGHVSLFWYQQALGQGPEFLTYFQNEAQLDKSGLPSDRFFAERPEGSVSTLKIQRTQQEDSAVYLCASSLTTGVNEKLFFGSGTQLSVL.

V and J are TRBV6-5 and TRBJ1-2; 7 nucleotides agree with TRBD1. Germline V CDR1 and CDR2: MNHEY, SVGAGI. The J segment lost 13 bases and the V segment lost 4 bases, leaving 12 bases of the junction unmatched. The CDR3 has 13 residues. CDR3 DNA: TGTGCCAGCAGTTTAAGACAGGGACCCCTTCTCACCTTC. Translating it yields CASSLRQGPLLTF.

This clone was recorded a few times. The genes are TRBV6-1 and TRBJ1-6, with a weak D call TRBD1 (6 bases). CDR3 size: 13 residues. Looked up from germline, CDR1 is MNHNS and CDR2 is SASEGT. The V gene lost 3 bases and the J gene lost 10 bases, with 10 bases spanning the gap. CDR3 region: CASSDRGGSPLHF. Written as DNA, the CDR3 is TGTGCCAGCAGTGACAGGGGAGGATCACCCCTCCACTTT.